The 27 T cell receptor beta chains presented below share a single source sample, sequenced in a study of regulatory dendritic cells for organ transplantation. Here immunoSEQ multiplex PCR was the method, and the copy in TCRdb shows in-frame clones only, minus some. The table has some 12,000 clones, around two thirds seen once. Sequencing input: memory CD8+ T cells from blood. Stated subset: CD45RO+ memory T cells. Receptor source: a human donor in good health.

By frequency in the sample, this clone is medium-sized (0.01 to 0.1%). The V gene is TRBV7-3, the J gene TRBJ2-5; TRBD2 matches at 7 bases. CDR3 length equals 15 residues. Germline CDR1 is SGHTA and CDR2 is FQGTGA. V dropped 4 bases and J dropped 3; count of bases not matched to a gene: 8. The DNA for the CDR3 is TGTGCCAGCAGCTCTAACGGGCTAGCGGAAGAGACCCAGTACTTC. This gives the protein CASSSNGLAEETQYF.

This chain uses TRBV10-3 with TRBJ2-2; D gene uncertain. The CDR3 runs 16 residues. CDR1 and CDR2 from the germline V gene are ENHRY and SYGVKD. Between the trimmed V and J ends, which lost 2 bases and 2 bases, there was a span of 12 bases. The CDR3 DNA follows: TGTGCCATCAGTGAGCTGAACGGCCGCAACACCGGGGAGCTGTTTTTT. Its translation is CAISELNGRNTGELFF.

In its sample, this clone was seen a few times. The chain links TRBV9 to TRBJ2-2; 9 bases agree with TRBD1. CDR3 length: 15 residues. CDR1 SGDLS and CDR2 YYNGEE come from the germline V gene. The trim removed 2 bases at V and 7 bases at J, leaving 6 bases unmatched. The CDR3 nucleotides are TGTGCCAGCAGCGTGGGACAGGGTGATAACGGGGAGCTGTTTTTT. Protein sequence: CASSVGQGDNGELFF.

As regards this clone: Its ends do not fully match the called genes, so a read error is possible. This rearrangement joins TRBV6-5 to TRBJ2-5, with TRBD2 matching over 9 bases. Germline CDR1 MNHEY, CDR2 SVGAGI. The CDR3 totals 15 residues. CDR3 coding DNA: TGTGCCAGCAGCTACTCTCCTAGCGGGATAGAGACCCAGTACTTC. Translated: CASSYSPSGIETQYF.

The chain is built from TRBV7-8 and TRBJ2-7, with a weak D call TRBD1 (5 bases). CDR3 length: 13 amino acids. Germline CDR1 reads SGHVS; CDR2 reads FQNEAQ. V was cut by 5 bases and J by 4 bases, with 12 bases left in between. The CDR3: CASSQGFSYEQYF. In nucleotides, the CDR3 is TGTGCCAGCAGCCAGGGTTTCTCGTACGAGCAGTACTTC. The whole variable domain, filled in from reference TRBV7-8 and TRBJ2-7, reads GAGVSQSPRYKVAKRGQDVALRCDPISGHVSLFWYQQALGQGPEFLTYFQNEAQLDKSGLPSDRFFAERPEGSVSTLKIQRTQQEDSAVYLCASSQGFSYEQYFGPGTRLTVT.

The CDR3 DNA sequence: TGTGCCAGCAGCCAGGGGTGGGGGAACACTGAAGCTTTCTTT. It encodes CASSQGWGNTEAFF. The chain uses TRBV11-1 and TRBJ1-1, with a tentative D call TRBD1 (6 bases). This CDR3 is built from 14 residues. CDR1 and CDR2 from the germline V gene are SGHAT and FQDESV (reference sequence). With 5 bases removed from V and 1 base from J, the gap between germline ends came to 11 bases.

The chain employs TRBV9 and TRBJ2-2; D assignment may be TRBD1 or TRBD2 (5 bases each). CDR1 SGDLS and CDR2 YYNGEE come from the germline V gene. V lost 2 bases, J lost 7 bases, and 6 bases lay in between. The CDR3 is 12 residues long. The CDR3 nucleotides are TGTGCCAGCAGCGTGGGGGACGGGGAGCTGTTTTTT. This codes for CASSVGDGELFF. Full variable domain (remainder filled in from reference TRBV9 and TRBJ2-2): DSGVTQTPKHLITATGQRVTLRCSPRSGDLSVYWYQQSLDQGLQFLIQYYNGEERAKGNILERFSAQQFPDLHSELNLSSLELGDSALYFCASSVGDGELFFGEGSRLTVL.

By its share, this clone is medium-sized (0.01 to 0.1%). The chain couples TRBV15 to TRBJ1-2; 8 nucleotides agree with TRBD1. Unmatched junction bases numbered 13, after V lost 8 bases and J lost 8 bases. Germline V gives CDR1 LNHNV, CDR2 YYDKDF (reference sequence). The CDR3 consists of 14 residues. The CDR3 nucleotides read TGTGCCACCGATACGACAGGGGAATTCGGGGGCTACACCTTC. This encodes CATDTTGEFGGYTF.

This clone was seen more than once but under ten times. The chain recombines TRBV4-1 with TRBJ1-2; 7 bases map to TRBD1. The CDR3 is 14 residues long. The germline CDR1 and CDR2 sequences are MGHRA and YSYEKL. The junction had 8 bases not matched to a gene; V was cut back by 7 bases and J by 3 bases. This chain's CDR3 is CASTKDRPHYGYTF. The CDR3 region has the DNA TGCGCCAGCACCAAGGACAGGCCCCACTATGGCTACACCTTC.

CDR3 in amino acids: CASGLAGAPYEQYF. CDR3 bases: TGTGCCAGCGGGCTAGCGGGAGCCCCCTACGAGCAGTACTTC. This chain joins TRBV7-2 and TRBJ2-7, with 10 bases matching TRBD2. Germline values: CDR1 SGHTA, CDR2 FQGNSA. The CDR3 extends over 14 amino acids. Trimming removed 8 bases from V and 2 bases from J; junction bases left unmatched: 6.

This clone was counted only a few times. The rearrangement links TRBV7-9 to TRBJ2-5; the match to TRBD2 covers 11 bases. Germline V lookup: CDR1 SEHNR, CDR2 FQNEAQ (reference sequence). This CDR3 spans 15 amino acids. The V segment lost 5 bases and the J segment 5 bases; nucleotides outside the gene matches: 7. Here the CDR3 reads CASSVTSGGTETQYF. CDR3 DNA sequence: TGTGCCAGCAGCGTTACTAGCGGGGGAACCGAGACCCAGTACTTC.

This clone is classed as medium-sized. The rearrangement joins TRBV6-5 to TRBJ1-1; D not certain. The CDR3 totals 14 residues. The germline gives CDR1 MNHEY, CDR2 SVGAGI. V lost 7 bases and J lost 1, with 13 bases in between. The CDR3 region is CASNLAGSNTEAFF. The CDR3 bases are TGTGCCAGCAATCTGGCAGGATCGAACACTGAAGCTTTCTTT.

Here the CDR3 DNA reads TGCGCCAGCAGTTCGAGCGGACTAGCGGCCTACAATGAGCAGTTCTTC. This encodes CASSSSGLAAYNEQFF. The chain employs TRBV10-2 and TRBJ2-1; 10 nucleotides align to TRBD2. The germline V gene has CDR1 WSHSY and CDR2 SAAADI. The CDR3 has 16 amino acids. Losses at the gene ends were 5 bases for V and 2 bases for J; bases not matched to a gene: 6.

The CDR3 loop is CAWRWGNTEAFF. Written as DNA, the CDR3 is TGTGCCTGGAGGTGGGGGAACACTGAAGCTTTCTTT. The J gene is TRBJ1-1, the V gene TRBV30; no definite D call. There are 12 residues in the CDR3. Germline CDR1 GTSNPN, CDR2 SVGIG (reference sequence). The V gene lost 3 bases and the J gene lost 1 base, with 6 bases spanning the gap. Full variable domain (outside the CDR3, taken from reference TRBV30 and TRBJ1-1): SQTIHQWPATLVQPVGSPLSLECTVEGTSNPNLYWYRQAAGRGLQLLFYSVGIGQISSEVPQNLSASRPQDRQFILSSKKLLLSDSGFYLCAWRWGNTEAFFGQGTRLTVV.

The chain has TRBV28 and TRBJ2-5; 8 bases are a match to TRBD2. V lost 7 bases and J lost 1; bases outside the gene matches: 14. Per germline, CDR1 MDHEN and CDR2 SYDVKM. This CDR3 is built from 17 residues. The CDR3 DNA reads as TGTGCCAGCACCCTCGCCATGAGCGGGGGCCGCCAAGAGACCCAGTACTTC. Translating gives CASTLAMSGGRQETQYF.

The CDR3 reads CASSFQTGLGETQYF. The CDR3 DNA sequence: TGTGCCAGCAGTTTTCAGACAGGGCTCGGGGAGACCCAGTACTTC. The chain recombines TRBV5-4 with TRBJ2-5; the match to TRBD1 covers 7 bases. Germline V gene sequence: CDR1 SGHNT, CDR2 YYREEE (reference sequence). The CDR3 spans 15 residues. V lost 5 bases, J lost 5 bases, and 12 bases stayed unmatched.

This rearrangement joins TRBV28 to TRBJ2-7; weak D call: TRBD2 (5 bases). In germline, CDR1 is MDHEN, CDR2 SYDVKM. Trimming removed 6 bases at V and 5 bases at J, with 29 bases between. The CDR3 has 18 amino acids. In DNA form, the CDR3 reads TGTGCCAGCAGGGAGGCTGGCAGGCCGACTCGAGTTTTCGACGAGCAGTACTTC. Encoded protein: CASREAGRPTRVFDEQYF.

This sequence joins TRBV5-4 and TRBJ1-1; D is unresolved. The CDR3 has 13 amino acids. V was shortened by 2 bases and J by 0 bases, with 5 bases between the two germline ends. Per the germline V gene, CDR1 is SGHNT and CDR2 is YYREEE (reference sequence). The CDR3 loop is CASSLNMNTEAFF. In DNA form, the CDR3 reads TGTGCCAGCAGCTTAAACATGAACACTGAAGCTTTCTTT.

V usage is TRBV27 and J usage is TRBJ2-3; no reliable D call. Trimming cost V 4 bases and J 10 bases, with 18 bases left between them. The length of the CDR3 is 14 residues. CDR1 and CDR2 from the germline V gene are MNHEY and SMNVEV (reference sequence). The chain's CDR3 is CASSSPALLVAQYF. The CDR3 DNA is TGTGCCAGCAGTTCCCCCGCCCTTCTGGTTGCGCAGTATTTT.

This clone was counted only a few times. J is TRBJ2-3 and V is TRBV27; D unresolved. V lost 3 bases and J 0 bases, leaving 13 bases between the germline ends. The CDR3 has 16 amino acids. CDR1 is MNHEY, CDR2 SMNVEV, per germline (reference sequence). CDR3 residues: CASSFRVMTSTDTQYF. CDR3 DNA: TGTGCCAGCAGTTTCCGGGTTATGACTAGCACAGATACGCAGTATTTT.

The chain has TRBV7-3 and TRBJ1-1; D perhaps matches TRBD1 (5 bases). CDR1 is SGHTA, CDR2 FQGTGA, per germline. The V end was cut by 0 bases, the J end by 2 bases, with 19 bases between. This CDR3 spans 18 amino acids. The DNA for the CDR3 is TGTGCCAGCAGCTTAACCTCATTCGGCACAGGTACTAACACTGAAGCTTTCTTT. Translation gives CASSLTSFGTGTNTEAFF.

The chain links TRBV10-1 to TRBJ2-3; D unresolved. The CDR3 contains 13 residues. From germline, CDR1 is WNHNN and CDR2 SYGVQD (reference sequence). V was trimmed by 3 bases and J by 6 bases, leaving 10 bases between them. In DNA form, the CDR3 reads TGCGCCAGCAGTGAAGTCGGTTCGGATACGCAGTATTTT. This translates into CASSEVGSDTQYF.

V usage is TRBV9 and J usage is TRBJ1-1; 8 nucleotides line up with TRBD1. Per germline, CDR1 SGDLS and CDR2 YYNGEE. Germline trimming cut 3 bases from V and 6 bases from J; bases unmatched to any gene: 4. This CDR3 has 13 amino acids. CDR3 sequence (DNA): TGTGCCAGCAGCGGCGCAGGGGGCCCTGAAGCTTTCTTT. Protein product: CASSGAGGPEAFF.

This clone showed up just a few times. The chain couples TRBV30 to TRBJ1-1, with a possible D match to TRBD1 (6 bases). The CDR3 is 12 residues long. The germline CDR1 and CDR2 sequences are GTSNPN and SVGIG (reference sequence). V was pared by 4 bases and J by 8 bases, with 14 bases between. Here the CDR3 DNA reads TGTGCCTGGACCTTGGGGGGGCCGGAAGCTTTCTTT. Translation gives CAWTLGGPEAFF.

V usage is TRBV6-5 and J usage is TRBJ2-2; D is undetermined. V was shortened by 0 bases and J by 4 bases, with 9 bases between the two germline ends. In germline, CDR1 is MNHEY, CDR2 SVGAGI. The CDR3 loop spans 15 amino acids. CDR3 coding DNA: TGTGCCAGCAGTTACTCACCTACCCTCACCGGGGAGCTGTTTTTT. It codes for CASSYSPTLTGELFF.

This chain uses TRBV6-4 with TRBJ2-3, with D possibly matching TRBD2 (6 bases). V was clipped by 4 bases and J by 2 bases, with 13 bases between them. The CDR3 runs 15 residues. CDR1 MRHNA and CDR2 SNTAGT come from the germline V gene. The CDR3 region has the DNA TGTGCCAGCAGTGTCGGAACTAGCCCCACAGATACGCAGTATTTT. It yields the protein CASSVGTSPTDTQYF.

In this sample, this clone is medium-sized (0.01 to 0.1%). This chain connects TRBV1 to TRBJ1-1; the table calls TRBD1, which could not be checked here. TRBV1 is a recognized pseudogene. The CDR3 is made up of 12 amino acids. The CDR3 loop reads CTSSQQDTEAFF. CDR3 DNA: TGCACCAGCAGCCAACAGGACACTGAAGCTTTCTTT.